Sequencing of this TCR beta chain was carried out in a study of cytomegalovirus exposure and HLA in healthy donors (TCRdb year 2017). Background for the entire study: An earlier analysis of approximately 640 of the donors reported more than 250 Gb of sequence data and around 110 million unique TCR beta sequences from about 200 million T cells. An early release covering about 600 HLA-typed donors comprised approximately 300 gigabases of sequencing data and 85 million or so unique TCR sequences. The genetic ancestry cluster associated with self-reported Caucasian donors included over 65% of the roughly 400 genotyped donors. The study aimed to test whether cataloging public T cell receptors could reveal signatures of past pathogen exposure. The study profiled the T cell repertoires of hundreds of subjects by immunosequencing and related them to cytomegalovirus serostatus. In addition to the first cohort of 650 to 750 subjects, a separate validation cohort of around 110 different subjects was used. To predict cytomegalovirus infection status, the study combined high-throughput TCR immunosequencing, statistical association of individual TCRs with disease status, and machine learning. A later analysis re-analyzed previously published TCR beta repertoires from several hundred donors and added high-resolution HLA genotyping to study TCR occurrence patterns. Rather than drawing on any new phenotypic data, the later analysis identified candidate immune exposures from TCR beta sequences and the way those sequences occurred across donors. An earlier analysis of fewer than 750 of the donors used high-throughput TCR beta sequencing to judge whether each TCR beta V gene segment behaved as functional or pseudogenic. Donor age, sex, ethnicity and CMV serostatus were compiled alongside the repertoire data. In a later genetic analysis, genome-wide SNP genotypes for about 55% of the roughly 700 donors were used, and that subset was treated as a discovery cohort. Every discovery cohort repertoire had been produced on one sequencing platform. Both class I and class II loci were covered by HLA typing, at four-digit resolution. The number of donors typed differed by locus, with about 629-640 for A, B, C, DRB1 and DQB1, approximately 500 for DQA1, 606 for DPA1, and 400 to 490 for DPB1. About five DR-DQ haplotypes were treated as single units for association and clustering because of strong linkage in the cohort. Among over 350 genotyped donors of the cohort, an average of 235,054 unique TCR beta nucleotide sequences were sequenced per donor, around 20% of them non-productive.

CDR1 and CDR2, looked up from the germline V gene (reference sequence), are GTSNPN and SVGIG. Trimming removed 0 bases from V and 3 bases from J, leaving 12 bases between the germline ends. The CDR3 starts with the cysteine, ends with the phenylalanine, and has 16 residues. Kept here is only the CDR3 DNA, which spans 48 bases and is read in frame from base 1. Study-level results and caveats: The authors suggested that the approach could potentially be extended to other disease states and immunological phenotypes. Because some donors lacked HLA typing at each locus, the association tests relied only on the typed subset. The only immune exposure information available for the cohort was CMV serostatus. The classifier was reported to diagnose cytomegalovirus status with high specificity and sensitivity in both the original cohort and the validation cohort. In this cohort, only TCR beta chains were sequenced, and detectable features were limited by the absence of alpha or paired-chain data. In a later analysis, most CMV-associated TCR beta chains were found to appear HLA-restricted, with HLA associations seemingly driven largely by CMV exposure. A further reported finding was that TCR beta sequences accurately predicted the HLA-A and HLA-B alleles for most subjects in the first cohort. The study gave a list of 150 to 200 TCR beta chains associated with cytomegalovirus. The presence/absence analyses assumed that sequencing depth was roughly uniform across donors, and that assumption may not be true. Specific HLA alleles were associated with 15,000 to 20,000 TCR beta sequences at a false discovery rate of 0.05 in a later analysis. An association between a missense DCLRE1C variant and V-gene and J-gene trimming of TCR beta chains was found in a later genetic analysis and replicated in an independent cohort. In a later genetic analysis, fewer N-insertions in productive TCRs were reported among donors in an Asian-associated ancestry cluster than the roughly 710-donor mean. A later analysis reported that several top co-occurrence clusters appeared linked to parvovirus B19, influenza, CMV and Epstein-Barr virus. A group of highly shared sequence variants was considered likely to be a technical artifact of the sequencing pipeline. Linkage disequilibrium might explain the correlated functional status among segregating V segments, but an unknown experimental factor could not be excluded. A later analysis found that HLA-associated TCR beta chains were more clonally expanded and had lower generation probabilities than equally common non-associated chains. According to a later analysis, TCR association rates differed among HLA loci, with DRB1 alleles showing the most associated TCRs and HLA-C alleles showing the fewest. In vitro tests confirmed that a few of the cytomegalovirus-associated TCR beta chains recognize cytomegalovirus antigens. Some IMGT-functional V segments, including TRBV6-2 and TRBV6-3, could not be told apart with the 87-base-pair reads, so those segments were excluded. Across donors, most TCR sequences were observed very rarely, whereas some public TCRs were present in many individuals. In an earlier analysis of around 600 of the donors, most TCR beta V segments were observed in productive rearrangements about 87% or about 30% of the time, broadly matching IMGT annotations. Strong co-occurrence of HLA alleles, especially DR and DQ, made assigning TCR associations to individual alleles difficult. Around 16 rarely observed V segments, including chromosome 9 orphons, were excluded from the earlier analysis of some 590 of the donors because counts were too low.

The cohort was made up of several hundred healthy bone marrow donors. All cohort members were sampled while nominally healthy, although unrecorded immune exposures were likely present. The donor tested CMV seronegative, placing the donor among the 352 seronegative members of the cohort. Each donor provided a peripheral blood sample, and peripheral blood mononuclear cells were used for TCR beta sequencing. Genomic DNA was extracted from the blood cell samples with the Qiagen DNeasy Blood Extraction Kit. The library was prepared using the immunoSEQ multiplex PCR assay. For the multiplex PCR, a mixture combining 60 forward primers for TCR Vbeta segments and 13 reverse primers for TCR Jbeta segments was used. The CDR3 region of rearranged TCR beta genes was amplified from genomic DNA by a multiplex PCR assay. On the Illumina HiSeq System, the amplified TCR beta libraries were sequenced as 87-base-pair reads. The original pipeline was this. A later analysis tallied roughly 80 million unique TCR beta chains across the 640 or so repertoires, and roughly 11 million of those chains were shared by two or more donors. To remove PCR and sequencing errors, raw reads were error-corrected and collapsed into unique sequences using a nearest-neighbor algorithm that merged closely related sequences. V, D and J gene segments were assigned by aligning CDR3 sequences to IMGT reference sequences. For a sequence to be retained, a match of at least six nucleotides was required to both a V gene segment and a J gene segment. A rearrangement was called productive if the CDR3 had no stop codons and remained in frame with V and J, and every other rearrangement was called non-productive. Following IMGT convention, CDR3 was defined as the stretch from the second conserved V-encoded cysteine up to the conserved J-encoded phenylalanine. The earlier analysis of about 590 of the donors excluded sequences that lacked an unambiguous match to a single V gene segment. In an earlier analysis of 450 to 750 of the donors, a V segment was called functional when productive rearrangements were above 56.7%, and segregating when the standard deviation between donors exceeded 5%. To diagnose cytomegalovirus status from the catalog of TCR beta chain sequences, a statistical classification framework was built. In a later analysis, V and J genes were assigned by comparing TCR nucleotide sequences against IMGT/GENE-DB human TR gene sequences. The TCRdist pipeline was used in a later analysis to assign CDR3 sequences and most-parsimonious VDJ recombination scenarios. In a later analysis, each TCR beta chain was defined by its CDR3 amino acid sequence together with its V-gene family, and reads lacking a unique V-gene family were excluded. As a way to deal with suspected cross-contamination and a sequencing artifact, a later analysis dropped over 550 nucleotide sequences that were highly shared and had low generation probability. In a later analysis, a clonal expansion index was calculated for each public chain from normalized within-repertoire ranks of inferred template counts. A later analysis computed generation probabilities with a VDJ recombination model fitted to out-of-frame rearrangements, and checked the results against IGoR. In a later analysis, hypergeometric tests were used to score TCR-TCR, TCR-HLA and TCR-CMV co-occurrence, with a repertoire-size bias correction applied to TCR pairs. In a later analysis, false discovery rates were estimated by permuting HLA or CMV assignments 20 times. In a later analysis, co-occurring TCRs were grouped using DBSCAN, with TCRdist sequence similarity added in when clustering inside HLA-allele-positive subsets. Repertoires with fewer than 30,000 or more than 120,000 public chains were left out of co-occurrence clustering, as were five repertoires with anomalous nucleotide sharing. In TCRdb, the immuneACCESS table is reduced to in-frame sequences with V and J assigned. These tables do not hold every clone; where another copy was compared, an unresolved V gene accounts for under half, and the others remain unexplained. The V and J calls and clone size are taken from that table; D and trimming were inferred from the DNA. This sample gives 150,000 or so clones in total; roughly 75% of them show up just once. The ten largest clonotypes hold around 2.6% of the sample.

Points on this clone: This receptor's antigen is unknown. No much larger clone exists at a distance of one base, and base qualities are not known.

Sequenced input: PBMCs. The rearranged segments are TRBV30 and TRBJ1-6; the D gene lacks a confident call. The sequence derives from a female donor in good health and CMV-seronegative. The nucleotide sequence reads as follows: TGTGCCTGGAGTGTTAGTGTGTCAGGCTATAATTCACCCCTCCACTTT. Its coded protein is CAWSVSVSGYNSPLHF.